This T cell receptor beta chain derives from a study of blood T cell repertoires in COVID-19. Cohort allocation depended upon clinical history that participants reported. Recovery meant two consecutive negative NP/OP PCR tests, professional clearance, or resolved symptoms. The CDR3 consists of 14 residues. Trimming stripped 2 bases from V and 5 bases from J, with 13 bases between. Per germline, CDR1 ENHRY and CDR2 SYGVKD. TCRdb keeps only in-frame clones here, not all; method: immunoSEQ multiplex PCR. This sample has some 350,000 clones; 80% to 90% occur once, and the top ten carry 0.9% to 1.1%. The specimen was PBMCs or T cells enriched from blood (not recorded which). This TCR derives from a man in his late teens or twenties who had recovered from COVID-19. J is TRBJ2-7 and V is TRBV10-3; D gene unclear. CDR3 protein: CAISERVLSDEQYF. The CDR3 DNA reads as TGTGCCATCAGTGAGCGGGTGCTCAGTGACGAGCAGTACTTC.